The 26 T cell receptor beta chains below come from one sample, sequenced in a study of T-cell reconstitution after alpha-beta-depleted transplantation in children. The library targeted TCRbeta and was prepared with unique molecular identifiers. Each CDR3 protein is one row after TCRdb ran MiXCR on the PCR reads. The repertoire holds around 440,000 distinct CDR3 sequences, with over 9.5% as singletons. Sequenced material: PBMCs, taken before TCRalphabeta/CD19-depleted stem cell transplant. The receptors were gathered from a child aged 2-9 years with inherited bone marrow failure, due to receive a stem cell transplant.

The chain links TRBV12-3 or TRBV12-4 to TRBJ2-2; D not certain. This CDR3 spans 15 amino acids. V was clipped by 0 bases and J by 3 bases, with 8 bases between them. The DNA of the CDR3 is TGTGCCAGCAGTTTAGCGCTCGGGTACACCGGGGAGCTGTTTTTT. It translates to CASSLALGYTGELFF.

This clonotype was seen a handful of times. The chain combines TRBV11-2 with TRBJ2-7; D call uncertain. Looked up from germline, CDR1 is SGHAT and CDR2 is FQNNGV. This CDR3 region has 15 residues. Trimming removed 2 bases from V and 3 bases from J, with 14 bases in between. CDR3 nucleotide sequence: TGTGCCAGCAGCTTATCCCGTTCGTCGATCTACGAGCAGTACTTC. Its protein is CASSLSRSSIYEQYF.

Ten or more counts support this clonotype. The genes are TRBV6-5 and TRBJ2-7; possibly TRBD1 for D (6 bases). This CDR3 is built from 14 residues. The germline V gene encodes CDR1 MNHEY and CDR2 SVGAGI. Trimming stripped 6 bases from V and 3 bases from J, with 15 bases between. The CDR3 coding sequence is TGTGCCAGCAGCCGCACAGGGATAGACTACGAGCAGTACTTC. Its protein is CASSRTGIDYEQYF.

This clonotype was recorded many times. The chain joins TRBV2 to TRBJ2-1, with D perhaps matching TRBD2 (6 bases). Germline loops: CDR1 SNHLY, CDR2 FYNNEI. The V and J ends lost 5 bases and 6 bases respectively, with 17 bases between them. The CDR3 sequence is 15 residues long. The CDR3 loop is CASSRLVGYSNEQFF. For the CDR3, the DNA is TGTGCCAGCAGTAGACTAGTAGGTTACTCCAATGAGCAGTTCTTC.

This clonotype has only a few counts. The genes are TRBV6-6 and TRBJ1-6; D unresolved. V lost 4 bases and J 8 bases, leaving 9 bases between the germline ends. The CDR3 loop spans 13 amino acids. Germline-derived CDR1 and CDR2 are MNHNY and SVGAGI (reference sequence). The CDR3 protein is CASSSLGDSPLHF. CDR3 in DNA: TGTGCCAGCAGTTCCCTGGGTGATTCACCCCTCCACTTT.

This clonotype came up many times. The chain links TRBV7-9 to TRBJ2-7; perhaps TRBD1 as D (6 bases). The CDR3 has 13 residues. V lost 5 bases, J lost 0 bases, and 8 bases lay in between. In germline, CDR1 is SEHNR, CDR2 FQNEAQ (reference sequence). The DNA of the CDR3 is TGTGCCAGCAGCCGGGACAACTCCTACGAGCAGTACTTC. Its protein is CASSRDNSYEQYF. Variable domain in full (rest from reference TRBV7-9 and TRBJ2-7): DTGVSQNPRHKITKRGQNVTFRCDPISEHNRLYWYRQTLGQGPEFLTYFQNEAQLEKSRLLSDRFSAERPKGSFSTLEIQRTEQGDSAMYLCASSRDNSYEQYFGPGTRLTVT.

CDR3 residues: CASSQDSDYYGYTF. The CDR3 nucleotides read TGTGCCAGCAGTCAGGACAGTGATTACTATGGCTACACCTTC. The V gene is TRBV27, the J gene TRBJ1-2, with a possible D match to TRBD1 (6 bases). Deletions cut 5 bases from V and 3 bases from J, with 13 bases between. Looked up from germline, CDR1 is MNHEY and CDR2 is SMNVEV (reference sequence). CDR3 length: 14 residues.

This clonotype was detected many times. The V call is TRBV20-1, the J call TRBJ1-2; 8 bases align to TRBD1. Germline loops: CDR1 DFQATT, CDR2 SNEGSKA (reference sequence). CDR3 length equals 14 residues. The V gene end was trimmed by 6 bases and the J gene end by 0 bases; junction bases not matched to a gene: 6. CDR3 residues: CSATGVVANYGYTF. CDR3 bases: TGCAGTGCGACAGGGGTAGTTGCTAACTATGGCTACACCTTC.

This clonotype was seen at least ten times. This chain links TRBV27 with TRBJ1-4; D gene unclear. V was cut by 0 bases and J by 4 bases, with 18 bases left in between. The CDR3 is made up of 18 amino acids. Looked up from germline, CDR1 is MNHEY and CDR2 is SMNVEV (reference sequence). The CDR3 protein is CASSLSKGRPGINEKLFF. The CDR3 nucleotides read TGTGCCAGCAGTTTATCGAAGGGCCGGCCGGGGATTAATGAAAAACTGTTTTTT.

This clonotype was seen at least ten times. The CDR3 sequence is CASSPQDRILGETQYF. The CDR3 coding sequence is TGTGCCAGCAGTCCCCAGGACAGGATTTTAGGAGAGACCCAGTACTTC. The J gene is TRBJ2-5, the V gene TRBV12-3 or TRBV12-4; TRBD1 matches 7 bases. The CDR3 has 16 residues. V lost 5 bases to trimming and J lost 4 bases; unmatched junction nucleotides: 13.

This rearrangement joins TRBV4-3 to TRBJ2-3; 13 nucleotides agree with TRBD2. The CDR3 has 16 residues. CDR1 and CDR2 from the germline V gene are LGHNA and YSLEER. Trimming removed 4 bases from V and 6 bases from J; junction bases left unmatched: 7. The CDR3 DNA reads as TGCGCCAGCAGCCCTGGACTAGCGGGAGAGGTGGATACGCAGTATTTT. Translating gives CASSPGLAGEVDTQYF.

A word on this clonotype: A much bigger clone sits one base away, suggesting this may be a read error. In DNA form, the CDR3 reads TGCAGTGCTAGATGGGGTACCACCGGGGAGCTGTTTTTT. It specifies CSARWGTTGELFF. The rearrangement uses TRBV20-1 and TRBJ2-2, with D uncertain. V lost 2 bases and J lost 4, with 8 bases in between. Per germline, CDR1 DFQATT and CDR2 SNEGSKA (reference sequence). The CDR3 runs 13 residues.

The chain employs TRBV11-2 and TRBJ2-1; possible D gene TRBD1, 5 bases. Trimming shortened V by 7 bases and J by 8 bases, and 21 bases separated the two germline ends. This CDR3 contains 15 residues. Looked up from germline, CDR1 is SGHAT and CDR2 is FQNNGV. CDR3 in amino acids: CASTDTRRGFHEQFF. Written as DNA, the CDR3 is TGTGCCAGCACCGATACTCGAAGGGGTTTCCATGAGCAGTTCTTC.

This clonotype was picked up many times. The chain is built from TRBV4-1 and TRBJ2-1, with no clear D. Germline V gene sequence: CDR1 MGHRA, CDR2 YSYEKL. The V end was cut by 0 bases, the J end by 2 bases, with 11 bases between. The CDR3 is made up of 16 amino acids. The CDR3 nucleotides are TGCGCCAGCAGCCAAGAGGCGCACGAAACCTACAATGAGCAGTTCTTC. This gives the protein CASSQEAHETYNEQFF.

At least ten counts were recorded for this clonotype. The chain is built from TRBV9 and TRBJ2-1, with TRBD1 matching over 9 bases. The CDR3 spans 15 residues. The junction had 8 bases not matched to a gene; V was cut back by 6 bases and J by 4 bases. Looked up from germline, CDR1 is SGDLS and CDR2 is YYNGEE. The CDR3 region is CASNTGGSWYNEQFF. The CDR3 DNA sequence: TGTGCCAGCAACACAGGGGGCTCGTGGTACAATGAGCAGTTCTTC. Full variable domain (rest looked up from reference TRBV9 and TRBJ2-1): DSGVTQTPKHLITATGQRVTLRCSPRSGDLSVYWYQQSLDQGLQFLIQYYNGEERAKGNILERFSAQQFPDLHSELNLSSLELGDSALYFCASNTGGSWYNEQFFGPGTRLTVL.

This clonotype showed up many times. This chain links TRBV5-5 with TRBJ2-1, with 7 bases lining up with TRBD1. Germline CDR1 SGHKS, CDR2 YYEKEE (reference sequence). The trim removed 0 bases at V and 4 bases at J, leaving 7 bases unmatched. The CDR3 loop spans 16 amino acids. Here the CDR3 DNA reads TGTGCCAGCAGCTTGGGCCTGACAGGGCCTTACAATGAGCAGTTCTTC. Translating it yields CASSLGLTGPYNEQFF.

This clonotype has more than one count but fewer than ten. The chain recombines TRBV5-1 with TRBJ1-1; unclear D gene. Trimming left V 0 bases short and J 1 base short, with 10 bases between. The CDR3 length is 15 residues. Germline V gene sequence: CDR1 SGHRS, CDR2 YFSETQ. The CDR3 nucleotides are TGCGCCAGCAGCTTGGTCCCGACCGAGAACACTGAAGCTTTCTTT. This translates into CASSLVPTENTEAFF. The variable domain in full, completed from reference TRBV5-1 and TRBJ1-1, reads KAGVTQTPRYLIKTRGQQVTLSCSPISGHRSVSWYQQTPGQGLQFLFEYFSETQRNKGNFPGRFSGRQFSNSRSEMNVSTLELGDSALYLCASSLVPTENTEAFFGQGTRLTVV.

This clonotype was observed many times. CDR3 DNA: TGCAGTGCCATGTCGCTATATAGCAATCAGCCCCAGCATTTT. Protein: CSAMSLYSNQPQHF. V usage is TRBV20-1 and J usage is TRBJ1-5; D gene uncertain. Trimming cost V 6 bases and J 0 bases, with 12 bases left between them. CDR3 length: 14 residues. Germline lookup yields CDR1 DFQATT and CDR2 SNEGSKA (reference sequence).

This clonotype has just a few counts. The V and J genes are TRBV20-1 and TRBJ2-2, with 13 bases aligning to TRBD2. V was pared by 4 bases and J by 6 bases, with 2 bases of the junction left unmatched. In germline, CDR1 is DFQATT, CDR2 SNEGSKA (reference sequence). CDR3 length equals 14 residues. This CDR3 is CSAKLAGGPGELFF. In DNA form, the CDR3 reads TGCAGTGCTAAACTAGCGGGAGGGCCCGGGGAGCTGTTTTTT.

This clonotype was picked up many times. The chain combines TRBV5-6 with TRBJ2-7; either TRBD1 or TRBD2 may supply D (5 bases each). With 3 bases removed from V and 3 bases from J, the gap between germline ends came to 13 bases. The CDR3 is 14 amino acids. Germline values: CDR1 SGHDT, CDR2 YYEEEE. The DNA of the CDR3 is TGTGCCAGCAGCTCTCGGGACGGAAACTACGAGCAGTACTTC. Amino acid sequence: CASSSRDGNYEQYF.

This clonotype was observed at least ten times. This chain links TRBV28 with TRBJ1-1; D call uncertain. The CDR3 sequence is 14 residues long. Germline V gene lookup returns CDR1 MDHEN and CDR2 SYDVKM. Trimming removed 7 bases from V and 0 bases from J, with 12 bases in between. The CDR3 region is CASTPDPLNTEAFF. Here the CDR3 DNA reads TGTGCCAGCACCCCGGACCCATTGAACACTGAAGCTTTCTTT.

The sample holds many counts of this clonotype. The chain links TRBV11-2 to TRBJ1-4; possibly TRBD1 for D (5 bases). Germline CDR1 is SGHAT and CDR2 is FQNNGV. V was trimmed by 2 bases and J by 7 bases, leaving 14 bases between them. The CDR3 has 15 amino acids. CDR3 in amino acids: CASSLRRGEGEKLFF. The DNA for the CDR3 is TGTGCCAGCAGCTTAAGAAGGGGCGAGGGTGAAAAACTGTTTTTT.

This clonotype was picked up a small number of times. The rearrangement uses TRBV29-1 and TRBJ1-1; a weak D match, TRBD1 (6 bases). Trimming pared 1 base from V and 4 bases from J, leaving 13 bases between. Germline V gene lookup returns CDR1 SQVTM and CDR2 ANQGSEA. The CDR3 runs 14 residues. The CDR3 DNA is TGCAGCGTTGAAGTCACGGGACACTCCACTGAAGCTTTCTTT. It is translated as CSVEVTGHSTEAFF.

This clonotype came up many times. The gene calls are TRBV27 and TRBJ2-7; 8 nucleotides line up with TRBD1. V lost 5 bases and J lost 3; bases outside the gene matches: 15. Germline loops: CDR1 MNHEY, CDR2 SMNVEV (reference sequence). The CDR3 covers 17 residues. The CDR3 loop reads CASSPQGFVTGGYEQYF. CDR3 in DNA: TGTGCCAGCAGTCCCCAGGGGTTTGTTACAGGGGGCTACGAGCAGTACTTC.

This clonotype was picked up many times. The chain is built from TRBV19 and TRBJ2-4; TRBD2 is a possible D gene (6 bases). Germline-derived CDR1 and CDR2 are LNHDA and SQIVND (reference sequence). Deletions cut 3 bases from V and 3 bases from J, with 15 bases between. CDR3 length: 16 amino acids. The CDR3: CASSMGGDRGKNIQYF. The DNA of the CDR3 is TGTGCCAGTAGTATGGGAGGAGATCGGGGCAAAAACATTCAGTACTTC.

This clonotype was seen many times. This rearrangement joins TRBV10-2 to TRBJ2-1; 10 nucleotides align to TRBD2. Per germline, CDR1 WSHSY and CDR2 SAAADI. The CDR3 is 15 residues long. The junction had 5 bases not matched to a gene; V was cut back by 2 bases and J by 7 bases. For the CDR3, the DNA is TGCGCCAGCAGTGAGGAGGTAGCGGGAGGAAATGAGCAGTTCTTC. As protein: CASSEEVAGGNEQFF.